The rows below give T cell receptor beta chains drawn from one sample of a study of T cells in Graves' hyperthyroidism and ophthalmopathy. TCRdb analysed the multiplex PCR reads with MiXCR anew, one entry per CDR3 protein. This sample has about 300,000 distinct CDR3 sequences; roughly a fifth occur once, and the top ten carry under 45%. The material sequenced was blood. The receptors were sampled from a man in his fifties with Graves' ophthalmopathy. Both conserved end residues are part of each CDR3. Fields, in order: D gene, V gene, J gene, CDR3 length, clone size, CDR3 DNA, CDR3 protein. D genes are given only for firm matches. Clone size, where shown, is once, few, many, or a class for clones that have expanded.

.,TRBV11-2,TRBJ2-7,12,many,TGTGCCAGCAGCTCGGGACCTTACGAGCAGTACTTC,CASSSGPYEQYF
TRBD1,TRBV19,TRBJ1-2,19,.,TGTGCCAGTAGTATTCTCGGCCGGGACAGGGTCGACGGGAAGGAAGGCTACACCTTC,CASSILGRDRVDGKEGYTF
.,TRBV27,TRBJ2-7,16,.,TGTGCCAGCAGTTTATCATGGACCGGCAAGCCCGACGAGCAGTACTTC,CASSLSWTGKPDEQYF
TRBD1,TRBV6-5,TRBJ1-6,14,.,TGTGCCAGCAGTTTGACAGGGTCCAATTCACCCCTCCACTTT,CASSLTGSNSPLHF
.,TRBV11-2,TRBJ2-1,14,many,TGTGCCAGCAGCTTAGCACTTATGAGCAATGAGCAGTTCTTC,CASSLALMSNEQFF
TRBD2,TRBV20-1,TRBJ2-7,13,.,TGCAGTGCTTCTGGGCTAGCGGGAGGAGAGCAGTACTTC,CSASGLAGGEQYF
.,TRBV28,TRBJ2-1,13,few,TGTGCCAGCAGCGTGGGAAACTACAATGAGCAGTTCTTC,CASSVGNYNEQFF
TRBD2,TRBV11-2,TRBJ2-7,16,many,TGTGCCAGCAGCTTAACTAGCGGGATCTCCAGCTACGAGCAGTACTTC,CASSLTSGISSYEQYF
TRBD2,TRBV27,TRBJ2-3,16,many,TGTGCCAGCAGTTTGAGGACTAGCGGTAGCACAGATACGCAGTATTTT,CASSLRTSGSTDTQYF
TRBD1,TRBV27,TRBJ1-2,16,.,TGTGCCAGCAGTATCAAAAGGGGACAGGGCGAAGATGGCTACACCTTC,CASSIKRGQGEDGYTF
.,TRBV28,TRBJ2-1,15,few,TGTGCCAGCACCCGGGGTAGTGTTACCTACAATGAGCAGTTCTTC,CASTRGSVTYNEQFF
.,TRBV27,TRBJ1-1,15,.,TGTGCCAGCAGTCCATTTGGCGGTAGGAACACTGAAGCTTTCTTT,CASSPFGGRNTEAFF
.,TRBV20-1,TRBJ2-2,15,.,TGCAGTGCTAGAGTCCCCGGAGGAGGGACCGGGGAGCTGTTTTTT,CSARVPGGGTGELFF
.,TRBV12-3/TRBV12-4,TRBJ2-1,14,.,TGTGCCAGCAGCGACCTTGGGGCGTCCGGGGAGCAGTTCTTC,CASSDLGASGEQFF
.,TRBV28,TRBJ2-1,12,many,TGTGCCAGCAGTGGACAATTTATGGAGCAGTTCTTC,CASSGQFMEQFF
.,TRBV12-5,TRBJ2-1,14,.,TGTGCTAGTGCCCTCCTCGGGGTGGGCAATGAGCAGTTCTTC,CASALLGVGNEQFF
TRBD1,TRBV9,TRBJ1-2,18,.,TGTGCCAGCAGCCGACCACTAGGGGACAGGGGAAGATTATTTGGCTACACCTTC,CASSRPLGDRGRLFGYTF
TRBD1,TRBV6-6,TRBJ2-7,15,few,TGTGCCAGCAGTTACTCGCTGGACAGGGCCTACGAGCAGTACTTC,CASSYSLDRAYEQYF
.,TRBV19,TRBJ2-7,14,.,TGTGCCAGTAGTATCGACGGGAGCTCCTACGAGCAGTACTTC,CASSIDGSSYEQYF
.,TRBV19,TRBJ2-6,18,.,TGTGCCAGTAGTGGGCGAAGACAGGGACTCTCTGGGGCCAACGTCCTGACTTTC,CASSGRRQGLSGANVLTF
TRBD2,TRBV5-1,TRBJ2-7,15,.,TGCGCCAGCAGCTTCTTTAGCGGGGGCTCCTACGAGCAGTACTTC,CASSFFSGGSYEQYF
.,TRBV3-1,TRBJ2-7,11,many,TGTGCCAGCAGCCAAGGGGGCGAGCAGTACTTC,CASSQGGEQYF
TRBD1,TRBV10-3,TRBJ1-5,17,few,TGTGCCATCAGTGAGTCGAAGCTAACAGGGGCAAATCAGCCCCAGCATTTT,CAISESKLTGANQPQHF
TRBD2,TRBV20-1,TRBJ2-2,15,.,TGCAGTGCTAGGGCCCTAGCGGGAGGTGGTGGGGAGCTGTTTTTT,CSARALAGGGGELFF
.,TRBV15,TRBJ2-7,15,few,TGTGCCACCAGCAGAGGGGGAGGGGGCCCCTACGAGCAGTACTTC,CATSRGGGGPYEQYF
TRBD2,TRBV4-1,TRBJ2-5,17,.,TGCGCCAGCAGCCAACCACTAGCGGGAGGGCCTGGGGAGACCCAGTACTTC,CASSQPLAGGPGETQYF
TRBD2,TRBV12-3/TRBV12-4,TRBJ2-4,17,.,TGTGCCAGCAGTTTAGGTGCTAGCGGGAGGGTTTGGAACATTCAGTACTTC,CASSLGASGRVWNIQYF
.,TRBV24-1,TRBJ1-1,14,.,TGTGCCACCAGTGGAGAAGGGACGAACACTGAAGCTTTCTTT,CATSGEGTNTEAFF
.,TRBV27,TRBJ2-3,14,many,TGTGCCAGCAGTTTCAATACTCGGGTAGATACGCAGTATTTT,CASSFNTRVDTQYF
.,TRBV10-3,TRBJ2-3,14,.,TGTGCCTCATCTCAAGGGACAAGCACAGATACGCAGTATTTT,CASSQGTSTDTQYF
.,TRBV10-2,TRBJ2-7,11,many,TGCGCCAGCAGTGATGGGGGCGAGCAGTACTTC,CASSDGGEQYF
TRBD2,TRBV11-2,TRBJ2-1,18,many,TGTGCCAGCAGCTCCCACGGACTAGCGGGAGAGAAATACAATGAGCAGTTCTTC,CASSSHGLAGEKYNEQFF
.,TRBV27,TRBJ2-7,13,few,TGTGCCAGCAGTTTAGAGGGACCCTACGAGCAGTACTTC,CASSLEGPYEQYF
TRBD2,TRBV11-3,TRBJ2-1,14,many,TGTGCCAGCAGCCCGGGGACTAGCGGGAGTAGGCAGTTCTTC,CASSPGTSGSRQFF
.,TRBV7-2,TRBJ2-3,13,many,TGTGCCAGCAGCACTACTAGAATAGATACGCAGTATTTT,CASSTTRIDTQYF
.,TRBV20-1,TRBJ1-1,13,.,TGCACCTTCTTAATTGGGGCGAACACTGAAGCTTTCTTT,CTFLIGANTEAFF
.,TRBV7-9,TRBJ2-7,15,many,TGTGCCAGCAGCTCCCGACAAAGCGGGTCCTCCGAGCAGTACTTC,CASSSRQSGSSEQYF
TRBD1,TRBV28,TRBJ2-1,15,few,TGTGCCAGCAGTTCCCGGGACAGACCTTACAATGAGCAGTTCTTC,CASSSRDRPYNEQFF
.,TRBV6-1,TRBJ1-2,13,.,TGTGCCAGCAGTGATGGGGGGGGCTATGGCTACACCTTC,CASSDGGGYGYTF
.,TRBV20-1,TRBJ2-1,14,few,TGCAGTGCAGGAGGGGACCACTTCTACAATGAGCAGTTCTTC,CSAGGDHFYNEQFF
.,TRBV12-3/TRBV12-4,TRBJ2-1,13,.,TGTGCCAGCAGTTTCGACAGCCCCAATGAGCAGTTCTTC,CASSFDSPNEQFF
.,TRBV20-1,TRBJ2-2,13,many,TGCAGTGCTAGACGGGGACAAGCCGGGGAGCTGTTTTTT,CSARRGQAGELFF
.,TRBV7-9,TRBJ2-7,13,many,TGTGCCAGCAGCTCTACTAGCAGGGACGAGCAGTACTTC,CASSSTSRDEQYF
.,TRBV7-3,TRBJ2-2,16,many,TGTGCCAGCAGTCCAGACAGGGCGGGAATCGCCGGGGAGCTGTTTTTT,CASSPDRAGIAGELFF
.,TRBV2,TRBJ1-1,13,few,TGTGCCAGCACTTTAGAGTTGAACACTGAAGCTTTCTTT,CASTLELNTEAFF
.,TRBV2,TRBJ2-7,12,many,TGTGCCAGCAGTGTGGGCGCGCGGGAGCAGTACTTC,CASSVGAREQYF